Sequencing of this T cell receptor beta chain was carried out in a study of blood T cell repertoires in COVID-19 (dated by TCRdb to 2020 to 2022). Study-wide context: The collaborator samples originated in the United States, Italy and Spain and spanned the acute and convalescent phases of COVID-19. The prospective study material was composed of cDNA or gDNA derived from T cells, B-cell-depleted T cells, or PBMCs. The dataset comprised deeply sampled blood TCRbeta repertoires from subjects exposed to, actively infected with, or recovered from COVID-19. A freely available public database, intended as a resource for researchers studying the immune response to SARS-CoV-2, is where the repertoires were released. Samples were obtained from the ongoing ImmuneRACE study (first 160 participants) and from approximately 1,200 subjects provided by 6 global collaborators. Sample metadata almost always included a de-identified subject ID, COVID-19 status, age in years and sex. HLA class I and class II types, where available, came from metadata supplied by the sample provider rather than from assay-based typing. Results and caveats for the whole study, not just this receptor: The amount of clinical and demographic metadata varied by source and participant and was provided uncurated.

Of note for this clone: What antigen it recognizes has not been identified. No quality values exist for individual bases; no much larger clone is one base distant.

Collaborating institutions collected whole blood in K2EDTA tubes following their own protocols. Collaborator samples were shipped for TCRbeta analysis as frozen whole blood, isolated PBMCs, or DNA extracted from either sample type. The immunoSEQ Assay, a bias-controlled multiplex PCR, was used to amplify TCRbeta CDR3 regions from genomic DNA. In the authors' own workflow: Within the assay, amplification of reference gene primers was used to estimate how many nucleated cells each sample contained. To quantify the absolute abundance of each unique TCRbeta CDR3 rearrangement, sequence reads were collapsed and filtered. For each sample, productive Simpson clonality was calculated as the square root of Simpson's diversity index over productive rearrangements. Drawn from immuneACCESS, this table holds only the in-frame rearrangements with V and J called that TCRdb kept. Clones are partly lost; checked studies trace under half to an unresolved V gene and leave the rest unexplained. Clonal size and the V and J genes are those of that table, whereas D and trimming came from the DNA. Across this sample there are some 160,000 clones, with 76% seen only once. The ten largest clones capture 4.2% of the sample.

Source material: peripheral blood. The receptor was isolated from a man aged 60 to 75 with acute or convalescent COVID-19.

CDR3 loop: CASSVQGYNEKLFF. In nucleotide form, the sequence is TGTGCCAGCAGCGTACAGGGATACAATGAAAAACTGTTTTTT. The sequence links TRBV11-2 to TRBJ1-4; the D region possibly corresponds to TRBD1 (6 bases align). Sequences SGHAT (CDR1) and FQNNGV (CDR2) are obtained from the germline V gene. V drops 5 bases and J drops 5 bases, leaving 12 bases in between. The CDR3 spans 14 residues, from the cysteine through the phenylalanine. CDR3 DNA is the only sequence kept; it has 42 bases, read in frame from the first base.